Shown below are 28 T cell receptor beta chains from a single sample sequenced in a study of blood T cell repertoires in COVID-19. Here immunoSEQ multiplex PCR was the method, and the copy in TCRdb shows in-frame clones only, minus some. The table has approximately 170,000 clones, around 84% seen once. Sample: PBMCs or T cells enriched from blood (not recorded which). These receptors all stem from a woman aged 50 to 60 who had recovered from COVID-19.

This chain uses TRBV29-1 with TRBJ2-7; TRBD1 might be the D (6 bases). This CDR3 is built from 14 residues. CDR1 SQVTM and CDR2 ANQGSEA come from the germline V gene. Trimming took 6 bases from V and 4 from J, leaving 19 bases between them. This CDR3 reads CSVANQGMVYEQYF. CDR3 sequence (DNA): TGCAGCGTCGCAAACCAGGGGATGGTATACGAGCAGTACTTC.

The chain recombines TRBV6-5 with TRBJ1-6; D gene unclear. V dropped 3 bases and J dropped 7 bases, with 10 bases sitting between them. The germline gives CDR1 MNHEY, CDR2 SVGAGI. This CDR3 spans 14 amino acids. The CDR3 DNA reads as TGTGCCAGCAGTTATGTTCAGGCCAATTCACCCCTCCACTTT. Its translation is CASSYVQANSPLHF.

This chain joins TRBV20-1 and TRBJ1-2; D unresolved. The germline V gene has CDR1 DFQATT and CDR2 SNEGSKA (reference sequence). V lost 5 bases and J 7 bases, leaving 8 bases between the germline ends. The CDR3 has 10 residues. Written as DNA, the CDR3 is TGCAGTGCTCGCAGTGGTGGCTACACCTTC. Encoded protein: CSARSGGYTF.

The sample holds one count of this clone. The sample holds other DNA sequences that translate to the same CDR3. The chain recombines TRBV5-1 with TRBJ2-7; 7 nucleotides align to TRBD2. CDR1 SGHRS and CDR2 YFSETQ come from the germline V gene. The V segment lost 0 bases and the J segment 0 bases; nucleotides outside the gene matches: 3. The CDR3 runs 15 residues. The CDR3 nucleotides read TGCGCCAGCAGCTTGGGTGGCGGGAGCTCCTACGAGCAGTACTTC. Protein product: CASSLGGGSSYEQYF.

The chain combines TRBV25-1 with TRBJ1-6; D gene ambiguous. Trimming removed 8 bases from V and 3 bases from J, with 14 bases in between. This CDR3 has 15 residues. Germline V gives CDR1 MGHDK, CDR2 SYGVNS. CDR3 protein: CASAAPGVYNSPLHF. CDR3 nucleotides: TGTGCCAGCGCCGCCCCGGGAGTCTATAATTCACCCCTCCACTTT.

This chain joins TRBV12-5 and TRBJ2-1, with TRBD1 matching 10 bases. The CDR3 sequence is 16 residues long. The germline CDR1 and CDR2 sequences are LGHNT and FRNRAP. V was clipped by 5 bases and J by 10 bases; unmatched bases: 14. CDR3 loop: CASGVYAGTGVREQFF. CDR3 in DNA: TGTGCTAGTGGTGTTTATGCCGGGACAGGGGTTCGGGAGCAGTTCTTC.

The CDR3 protein is CASSSTGYAGANVLTF. The CDR3 DNA is TGTGCCAGCAGCTCGACAGGGTACGCTGGGGCCAACGTCCTGACTTTC. The chain employs TRBV3-1 (or the pseudogene TRBV3-2) and TRBJ2-6; 7 positions agree with TRBD1. The ends lost 5 bases at V and 2 bases at J; junction bases unmatched: 6. The CDR3 is made up of 16 amino acids. CDR1 LGHDT and CDR2 YNNKEL come from the germline V gene (reference sequence).

Concerning this clone itself: Different DNA sequences within this sample yield the same CDR3. The V and J genes are TRBV18 and TRBJ2-4, with TRBD2 identical over 10 bases. CDR3 length equals 15 residues. V lost 3 bases and J lost 5; bases outside the gene matches: 4. CDR1 and CDR2 (germline): KGHSH, LQKENI. CDR3 amino acids: CASSPGLAGENIQYF. As DNA, the CDR3 is TGTGCCAGCTCACCGGGCCTAGCGGGGGAAAACATTCAGTACTTC. Full variable domain (rest looked up from reference TRBV18 and TRBJ2-4): NAGVMQNPRHLVRRRGQEARLRCSPMKGHSHVYWYRQLPEEGLKFMVYLQKENIIDESGMPKERFSAEFPKEGPSILRIQQVVRGDSAAYFCASSPGLAGENIQYFGAGTRLSVL.

The sample holds one count of this clone. The V call is TRBV4-2, the J call TRBJ1-4, with TRBD1 identical over 7 bases. The CDR3 totals 17 residues. Germline-derived CDR1 and CDR2 are LGHNA and YNFKEQ. Trimming took 6 bases from V and 8 from J; bases not matched to a gene: 18. CDR3 protein: CASRLGGQGGSREKLFF. Here the CDR3 DNA reads TGTGCCAGCAGACTCGGAGGCCAGGGGGGCAGTCGGGAAAAACTGTTTTTT.

The chain couples TRBV19 to TRBJ1-3, with D possibly matching TRBD1 (5 bases). In germline, CDR1 is LNHDA, CDR2 SQIVND (reference sequence). The CDR3 loop spans 14 amino acids. Trimming pared 7 bases from V and 2 bases from J, leaving 12 bases between. The CDR3 DNA sequence: TGTGCCAGTAAATGGACACCTACTGGAAACACCATATATTTT. As protein: CASKWTPTGNTIYF. The full variable domain, completed using reference TRBV19 and TRBJ1-3, is DGGITQSPKYLFRKEGQNVTLSCEQNLNHDAMYWYRQDPGQGLRLIYYSQIVNDFQKGDIAEGYSVSREKKESFPLTVTSAQKNPTAFYLCASKWTPTGNTIYFGEGSWLTVV.

The chain couples TRBV7-2 to TRBJ2-6; D is possibly TRBD1 (5 bases). CDR1 is SGHTA and CDR2 is FQGNSA in the germline V gene. V gave up 5 bases and J gave up 2 bases, with 13 bases separating them. This CDR3 contains 16 residues. This CDR3 reads CASSTWTTPGANVLTF. Written as DNA, the CDR3 is TGTGCCAGCAGCACCTGGACAACCCCTGGGGCCAACGTCCTGACTTTC.

The V gene is TRBV27, the J gene TRBJ2-1; no clear D. The CDR3 is made up of 14 amino acids. The germline gives CDR1 MNHEY, CDR2 SMNVEV (reference sequence). V gave up 4 bases and J gave up 2 bases, with 9 bases separating them. CDR3 sequence: CASSSRRAYNEQFF. The CDR3 bases are TGTGCCAGCAGTTCCCGCCGGGCCTACAATGAGCAGTTCTTC.

The genes are TRBV15 and TRBJ1-1; D is possibly TRBD1 (5 bases). Trimming removed 1 base from V and 1 base from J, with 7 bases in between. The germline V gene encodes CDR1 LNHNV and CDR2 YYDKDF (reference sequence). This CDR3 comprises 14 residues. CDR3 nucleotide sequence: TGTGCCACCAGCAGAGCCCAGGGGAACACTGAAGCTTTCTTT. Encoded protein: CATSRAQGNTEAFF.

The rearrangement joins TRBV19 to TRBJ2-2, with a weak D call TRBD1 (6 bases). Trimming removed 5 bases from V and 8 bases from J, with 12 bases in between. Germline CDR1 and CDR2: LNHDA and SQIVND (reference sequence). CDR3 length equals 13 residues. The CDR3 DNA follows: TGTGCCAGTAGTTTACAGGGTTTGGGGGAGCTGTTTTTT. It translates to CASSLQGLGELFF.

This chain uses TRBV28 with TRBJ2-7; D ambiguous. Germline V gives CDR1 MDHEN, CDR2 SYDVKM. The V and J ends lost 4 bases and 9 bases respectively, with 13 bases between them. This CDR3 is 12 amino acids long. The chain's CDR3 is CASSSGAVGQYF. The CDR3 DNA is TGTGCCAGCAGTTCAGGCGCCGTAGGGCAGTACTTC.

V usage is TRBV7-8 and J usage is TRBJ2-5; 10 nucleotides match TRBD2. The CDR3 is made up of 16 amino acids. Germline V gives CDR1 SGHVS, CDR2 FQNEAQ. With V trimmed by 3 bases and J by 1 base, 5 bases remained unmatched. The CDR3 sequence is CASSFSRTSGQETQYF. The CDR3 bases are TGTGCCAGCAGCTTCTCCCGGACTAGCGGCCAAGAGACCCAGTACTTC.

The V gene is TRBV4-3, the J gene TRBJ1-1; tentative D call: TRBD1 (5 bases). The CDR3 has 12 residues. Trimming removed 7 bases from V and 4 bases from J, with 10 bases in between. Looked up from germline, CDR1 is LGHNA and CDR2 is YSLEER. CDR3 loop: CASNGGGTEAFF. CDR3 nucleotide sequence: TGCGCCAGCAACGGGGGAGGCACTGAAGCTTTCTTT.

In its sample, this clone was seen a few times. This chain uses TRBV7-9 with TRBJ1-4, with 7 bases that match TRBD1. This CDR3 spans 14 amino acids. Germline lookup yields CDR1 SEHNR and CDR2 FQNEAQ (reference sequence). The junction had 3 bases not matched to a gene; V was cut back by 5 bases and J by 3 bases. Written as DNA, the CDR3 is TGTGCCAGCAGCCGGGACAGCTCTAATGAAAAACTGTTTTTT. Its translation is CASSRDSSNEKLFF.

J is TRBJ2-7 and V is TRBV19, with 9 nucleotides matching TRBD2. From germline, CDR1 is LNHDA and CDR2 SQIVND (reference sequence). With 5 bases clipped from V and 1 base from J, the junction kept 12 bases outside the gene matches. The CDR3 is 17 residues long. CDR3 sequence reads: CASSVGAGGAFSYEQYF. The CDR3 coding sequence is TGTGCCAGTAGTGTGGGGGCGGGAGGGGCCTTTTCCTACGAGCAGTACTTC.

The V gene is TRBV18, the J gene TRBJ2-3; D may be TRBD1 (6 bases). Between the trimmed V and J ends, which lost 6 bases and 6 bases, there was a span of 19 bases. Germline V CDR1 and CDR2: KGHSH, LQKENI. The CDR3 spans 15 residues. This CDR3 is CASSMTVGAWDTQYF. The CDR3 region has the DNA TGTGCCAGCTCCATGACCGTGGGGGCATGGGATACGCAGTATTTT.

Comment on this clone: This sample also contains other DNA sequences that code for the same CDR3. The CDR3 protein is CASSRGSSYNEQFF. In nucleotides, the CDR3 is TGTGCCAGCAGCCGGGGTAGCTCCTACAATGAGCAGTTCTTC. The chain employs TRBV7-3 and TRBJ2-1; possibly TRBD2 for D (5 bases). Germline loops: CDR1 SGHTA, CDR2 FQGTGA. The length of the CDR3 is 14 residues. V lost 5 bases and J 0 bases, leaving 8 bases between the germline ends.

The gene calls are TRBV4-1 and TRBJ2-3; no clear D. Deletions cut 1 base from V and 0 bases from J, with 8 bases between. This CDR3 contains 15 residues. The germline V gene encodes CDR1 MGHRA and CDR2 YSYEKL. This CDR3 is CASSQVLTSTDTQYF. CDR3 bases: TGCGCCAGCAGCCAAGTACTTACTAGCACAGATACGCAGTATTTT.

The J gene is TRBJ2-3, the V gene TRBV13, with 7 bases lining up with TRBD1. The CDR3 contains 14 residues. Germline-derived CDR1 and CDR2 are PRHDT and FYEKMQ (reference sequence). The V and J ends lost 5 bases and 1 base, in that order; junction bases with no gene match: 3. The CDR3 region is CASSQTGGTDTQYF. In DNA form, the CDR3 reads TGTGCCAGCAGCCAAACAGGGGGCACAGATACGCAGTATTTT.

This clone was observed a single time. The J gene is TRBJ2-7, the V gene TRBV7-2; no clear D. Germline CDR1 SGHTA, CDR2 FQGNSA. The CDR3 length is 13 residues. Trimming took off 3 bases at V and 3 bases at J, with 9 bases between the two ends. Here the CDR3 reads CASSFSSGYEQYF. The DNA for the CDR3 is TGTGCCAGCAGCTTTTCCTCAGGCTACGAGCAGTACTTC.

This chain joins TRBV4-3 and TRBJ2-1, with TRBD2 matching over 8 bases. Germline CDR1 LGHNA, CDR2 YSLEER. The CDR3 totals 16 residues. V shed 4 bases, J shed 1 base, and the junction held 6 bases outside the gene matches. In nucleotides, the CDR3 is TGCGCCAGCAGCCCCCGACTAGCGCAATCCTACAATGAGCAGTTCTTC. Amino acids: CASSPRLAQSYNEQFF.

This clone was picked up one time. The CDR3: CASSSGQGLHNSPLHF. CDR3 nucleotides: TGTGCCAGCAGCTCGGGACAGGGGCTTCATAATTCACCCCTCCACTTT. The chain is built from TRBV7-8 and TRBJ1-6; 10 nucleotides align to TRBD1. V dropped 4 bases and J dropped 5; count of bases not matched to a gene: 5. The CDR3 spans 16 residues. Germline V gives CDR1 SGHVS, CDR2 FQNEAQ.

This clone was seen only a few times. V is TRBV13 and J is TRBJ1-3; weak D call: TRBD1 (5 bases). The CDR3 length is 14 residues. In germline, CDR1 is PRHDT, CDR2 FYEKMQ (reference sequence). V lost 4 bases, J lost 1 base, and 8 bases lay in between. Here the CDR3 reads CASSWGVSGNTIYF. In nucleotides, the CDR3 is TGTGCCAGCAGCTGGGGGGTGTCTGGAAACACCATATATTTT.

This clone came up once. This sequence joins TRBV4-1 and TRBJ2-5; TRBD2 matches at 9 bases. The CDR3 contains 17 residues. Germline V gives CDR1 MGHRA, CDR2 YSYEKL. After removal of 1 base from V and 5 bases from J, the junction contained 11 bases not matched to a gene. CDR3 region: CASSQGPMLAGKETQYF. Here the CDR3 DNA reads TGCGCCAGCAGCCAAGGACCGATGCTAGCGGGGAAGGAGACCCAGTACTTC.